The entry that follows covers one T cell receptor (beta chain) sequence. The antigen is unknown. V lost 2 bases and J lost 10; bases outside the gene matches: 13. The CDR3 length is 17 residues. Germline CDR1 reads SEHNR; CDR2 reads FQNEAQ (reference sequence). The PCR made use of 60 Vbeta and 13 Jbeta primers. The protocol was immunoSEQ multiplex PCR, while the TCRdb copy is restricted to in-frame clones and leaves out a portion. The table includes roughly 66,000 clones, around 78% detected once. The data were taken from a study of cytomegalovirus exposure and HLA in healthy donors. Study results and caveats: The authors excluded some V segments, including TRBV6-2 and TRBV6-3, as indistinguishable.

The chain joins TRBV7-9 to TRBJ2-1, with 11 positions matching TRBD1. This TCR was sampled from a man aged 18 to 30 in good health and CMV-seropositive. Material: PBMCs. CDR3 nucleotides: TGTGCCAGCAGCTTATGGACCGGGACAGGGGGGGAAAACGAGCAGTTCTTC. Its translation is CASSLWTGTGGENEQFF.